The clone carrying this T cell receptor (beta chain) was seen ten or more times. Its antigen is currently unknown. Sequence at one end of the junction differs from germline and may be a read error. One entry per CDR3 protein results from TCRdb running MiXCR on the reads. Among 200,000 or so distinct CDR3 sequences listed, roughly 19% were seen once. This entry is derived from a study of T cell repertoires in cytomegalovirus infection. Study-wide background: Signatures in public TCR beta sequences pointed to both CMV infection and matching HLA type.

Findings of the study overall: Of the TCR beta families, the public ones yielded a cumulative frequency that identified carriers of CMV plus the relevant HLA. The response measured ex vivo was dominated by TCR beta clonotypes (HLA-C-restricted and CMV-specific).

The CDR3 loop spans 13 amino acids. Germline V gene lookup returns CDR1 MNHNS and CDR2 SASEGT. This sequence originates from a human donor in good health (CMV status not recorded). Some clones in this sample may be carry-over from other donors' samples. Sequencing input: PBMCs. The chain uses TRBV6-1 and TRBJ2-1; TRBD1 is a possible D gene (6 bases). CDR3 sequence: CAGRGSAYNEQFF. In nucleotides, the CDR3 is TGTGCCGGCAGGGGCTCTGCATACAATGAGCAGTTCTTC.